Listed below are T cell receptor beta chains from one sample, sequenced in a study of cytomegalovirus exposure and HLA in healthy donors. The method was immunoSEQ multiplex PCR; TCRdb's version includes in-frame clones alone and lacks a portion of them. The sample holds fewer than 110,000 clones; 60% to 80% are singletons and the top ten take roughly 4%. Sequenced material: PBMCs. Receptors originate from a man in his fifties in good health and CMV-seropositive. The CDR3 runs from the conserved cysteine through the conserved F or W. The D gene is left open where the match is weak. A clone size is listed for some rows: how often the clone was seen (once, few, many), or a class if it is expanded.

d_call	v_call	clone_size	j_call	cdr3_aa	cdr3_nt
NA	TRBV6-1	NA	TRBJ2-1	CASSLPKQHNEQFF	TGTGCCAGCAGTTTACCGAAACAGCACAATGAGCAGTTCTTC
TRBD1	TRBV7-6	NA	TRBJ2-7	CASSLGGQSYEQYF	TGTGCCAGCAGCTTAGGGGGACAGTCCTACGAGCAGTACTTC
NA	TRBV7-9	NA	TRBJ2-7	CASSPTGYEQYF	TGTGCCAGCAGCCCCACGGGCTACGAGCAGTACTTC
TRBD2	TRBV29-1	NA	TRBJ2-7	CSGTSGRAYEQYF	TGCAGCGGGACTAGCGGGAGGGCCTACGAGCAGTACTTC
NA	TRBV6-4	NA	TRBJ2-1	CASIAENYNEQFF	TGTGCCAGCATAGCGGAGAACTACAATGAGCAGTTCTTC
NA	TRBV6-5	NA	TRBJ2-7	CASAGILGYEQYF	TGTGCCAGCGCGGGAATACTGGGCTACGAGCAGTACTTC
NA	TRBV14	NA	TRBJ1-2	CASSNREIGGYTF	TGTGCCAGCAGCAACAGGGAAATAGGTGGCTACACCTTC
NA	TRBV4-1	few	TRBJ2-7	CASSQDHNRYEQYF	TGCGCCAGCAGCCAAGATCACAACAGATACGAGCAGTACTTC
NA	TRBV18	NA	TRBJ1-2	CASSSGGDYGYTF	TGTGCCAGCTCATCAGGAGGCGACTATGGCTACACCTTC
NA	TRBV28	NA	TRBJ2-3	CASERGGGYGDTQYF	TGTGCCAGTGAAAGAGGGGGAGGGTATGGAGATACGCAGTATTTT
NA	TRBV15	NA	TRBJ2-3	CATSSHRGTLTDTQYF	TGTGCCACCAGCAGTCATCGGGGGACCCTCACAGATACGCAGTATTTT
NA	TRBV14	NA	TRBJ2-7	CASSPRSQGGQYF	TGTGCCAGCAGCCCCCGCTCCCAAGGGGGGCAGTACTTC
NA	TRBV7-6	few	TRBJ1-2	CASSLDRRAGYTF	TGTGCCAGCAGCTTAGATCGGAGGGCAGGCTACACCTTC
TRBD2	TRBV19	NA	TRBJ2-1	CASSAVLAGVFNEQFF	TGTGCCAGTAGTGCGGTACTAGCGGGAGTGTTTAATGAGCAGTTCTTC